This T cell receptor (beta chain) was sequenced in a study of immune heterogeneity within non-small cell lung tumors. Study-wide points: Locally, T-cell clonality showed a moderate but significant correlation with tumor mutational burden measured at the same site (R around 0.35).

TCRs were amplified from 600 ng gDNA of bulk tumor per sample. Far-apart biopsies, several per primary tumor, were taken during surgery. Undergoing curative surgery were patients whose non-small cell lung cancer was untreated and newly diagnosed. Everyone who gave samples had just been diagnosed with non-small cell lung cancer and was having surgery with curative intent. In germline, CDR1 is DFQATT, CDR2 SNEGSKA (reference sequence). From its first to its last residue, the CDR3 has 17 amino acids. Using 32 V and 13 J primers, multiplex PCR amplified TCR beta CDR3. One entry per CDR3 protein, called by TCRdb with MiXCR from the multiplex PCR reads. The table includes some 10,000 distinct CDR3 sequences, 25% to 30% detected once. Of note for this clonotype: Antigen: not known. The CDR3 does not close with the conserved phenylalanine or tryptophan, likely indicating a read error. The DNA is omitted, as the CDR3 cannot be located on it reliably, and the CDR3 follows TCRdb's listing.

Input material: lung tumor tissue. The source is a woman between 55 and 75 years old with non-small cell lung cancer. This sequence joins TRBV20-1 and TRBJ2-3; the D call in the table, TRBD2, was not verified against the DNA. The CDR3 reads CSAINPGLRAYEQYFGP.